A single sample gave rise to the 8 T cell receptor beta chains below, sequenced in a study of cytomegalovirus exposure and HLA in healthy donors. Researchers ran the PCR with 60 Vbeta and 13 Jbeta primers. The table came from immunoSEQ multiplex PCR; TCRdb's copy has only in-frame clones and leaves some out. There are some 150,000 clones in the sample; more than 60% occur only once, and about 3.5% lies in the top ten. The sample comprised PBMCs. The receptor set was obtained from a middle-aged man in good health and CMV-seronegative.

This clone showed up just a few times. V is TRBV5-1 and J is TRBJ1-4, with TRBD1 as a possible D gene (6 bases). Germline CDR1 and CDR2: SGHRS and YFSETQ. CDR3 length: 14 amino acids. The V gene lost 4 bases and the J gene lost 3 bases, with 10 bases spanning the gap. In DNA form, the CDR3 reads TGCGCCAGCAGCCTGACAGGACCTAATGAAAAACTGTTTTTT. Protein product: CASSLTGPNEKLFF.

The CDR3 DNA reads as TGTGCCAGCAGCAATAAGGTGGGGGGCCCAGGGGGTGGCCTTCTGGATACGCAGTATTTT. Translating it yields CASSNKVGGPGGGLLDTQYF. The chain combines TRBV7-3 with TRBJ2-3; TRBD1 is a possible D gene (7 bases). The V gene lost 5 bases and the J gene lost 6 bases, with 33 bases spanning the gap. The CDR3 spans 20 residues. Germline V gene data show CDR1 as SGHTA and CDR2 as FQGTGA.

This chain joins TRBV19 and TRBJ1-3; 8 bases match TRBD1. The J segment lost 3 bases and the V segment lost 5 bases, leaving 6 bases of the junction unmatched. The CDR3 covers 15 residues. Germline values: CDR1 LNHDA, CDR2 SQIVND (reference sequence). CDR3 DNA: TGTGCCAGTAGTTTTCGTGACAGGGGTGGAAACACCATATATTTT. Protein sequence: CASSFRDRGGNTIYF.

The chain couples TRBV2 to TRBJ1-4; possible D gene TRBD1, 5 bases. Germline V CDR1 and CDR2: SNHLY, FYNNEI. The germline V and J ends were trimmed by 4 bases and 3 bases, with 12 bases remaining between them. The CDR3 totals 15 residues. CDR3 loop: CASSAYRPSNEKLFF. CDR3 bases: TGTGCCAGCAGTGCGTACAGGCCCTCTAATGAAAAACTGTTTTTT.

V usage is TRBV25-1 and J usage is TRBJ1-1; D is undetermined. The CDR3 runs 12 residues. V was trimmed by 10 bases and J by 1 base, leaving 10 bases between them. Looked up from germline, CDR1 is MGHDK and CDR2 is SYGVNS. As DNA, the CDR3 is TGTGCCACCGGACGGGGGAACACTGAAGCTTTCTTT. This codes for CATGRGNTEAFF. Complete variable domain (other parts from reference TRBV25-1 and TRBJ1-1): EADIYQTPRYLVIGTGKKITLECSQTMGHDKMYWYQQDPGMELHLIHYSYGVNSTEKGDLSSESTVSRIRTEHFPLTLESARPSHTSQYLCATGRGNTEAFFGQGTRLTVV.

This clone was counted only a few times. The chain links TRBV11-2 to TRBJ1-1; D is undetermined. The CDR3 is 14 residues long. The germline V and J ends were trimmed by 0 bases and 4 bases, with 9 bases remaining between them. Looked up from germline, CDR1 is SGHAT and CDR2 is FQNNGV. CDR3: CASSLEGGGTEAFF. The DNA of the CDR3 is TGTGCCAGCAGCTTAGAGGGAGGAGGCACTGAAGCTTTCTTT.

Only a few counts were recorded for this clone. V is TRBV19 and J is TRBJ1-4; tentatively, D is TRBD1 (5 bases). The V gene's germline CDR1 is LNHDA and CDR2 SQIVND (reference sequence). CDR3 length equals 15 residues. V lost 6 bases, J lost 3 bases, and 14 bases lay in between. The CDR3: CASRSTDRSNEKLFF. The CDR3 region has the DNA TGTGCCAGTAGATCAACCGACAGATCTAATGAAAAACTGTTTTTT.

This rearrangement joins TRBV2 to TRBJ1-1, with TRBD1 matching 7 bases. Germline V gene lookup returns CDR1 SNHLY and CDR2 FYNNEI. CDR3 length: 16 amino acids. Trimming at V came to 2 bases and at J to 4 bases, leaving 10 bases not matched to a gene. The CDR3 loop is CASSEPMTGSSTEAFF. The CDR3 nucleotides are TGTGCCAGCAGTGAACCCATGACAGGGTCTAGCACTGAAGCTTTCTTT.